The next 10 T cell receptor beta chains were all read from a single sample in a study of shared clonotypes between healthy human individuals (TCRdb year 2020). The method behind the library was the immunoSEQ multiplex PCR assay. As stored in TCRdb, this immuneACCESS dataset retains in-frame rearrangements with V and J assigned. A fraction of the clones does not appear; measured against another copy, unresolved V genes explain less than half of the discrepancy, and the remainder lacks a known reason. Recorded for this sample are approximately 1,500,000 clones; 96% of them occurred a single time. The ten biggest clones cover about 1% of the sample. The source material was naive CD4+ T cells sorted from blood. Sample cell subset or site, as interpreted from the label and publication: CD45RA+ positively selected. These receptors came from a man aged 25 to 40 in good health.

The gene calls are TRBV5-4 and TRBJ2-1; no clear D. From germline, CDR1 is SGHNT and CDR2 YYREEE (reference sequence). Trimming cost V 0 bases and J 0 bases, with 10 bases left between them. This CDR3 is built from 16 residues. CDR3 coding DNA: TGTGCCAGCAGCTTGGACCCAACCAGCTCCTACAATGAGCAGTTCTTC. It specifies CASSLDPTSSYNEQFF.

This chain connects TRBV28 to TRBJ2-7; weak D call: TRBD1 (6 bases). The CDR3 runs to 12 residues. Deletions cut 8 bases from V and 4 bases from J, with 12 bases between. CDR1 is MDHEN and CDR2 is SYDVKM in the germline V gene. The CDR3 nucleotides are TGTGCCAGCCAGGACAGATCTTACGAGCAGTACTTC. It translates to CASQDRSYEQYF. The full variable domain, rest sourced from reference TRBV28 and TRBJ2-7, is DVKVTQSSRYLVKRTGEKVFLECVQDMDHENMFWYRQDPGLGLRLIYFSYDVKMKEKGDIPEGYSVSREKKERFSLILESASTNQTSMYLCASQDRSYEQYFGPGTRLTVT.

The chain couples TRBV4-3 to TRBJ2-7; 9 nucleotides line up with TRBD2. V was clipped by 4 bases and J by 5 bases; unmatched bases: 15. The germline gives CDR1 LGHNA, CDR2 YSLEER. This CDR3 is built from 17 residues. The CDR3 protein is CASSPGQLGLALHEQYF. CDR3 DNA sequence: TGCGCCAGCAGCCCGGGACAGTTGGGACTAGCTCTCCACGAGCAGTACTTC.

The rearrangement links TRBV5-4 to TRBJ2-5; maybe TRBD1 (5 bases). Deletions cut 1 base from V and 2 bases from J, with 9 bases between. The CDR3 runs 14 residues. Germline CDR1 is SGHNT and CDR2 is YYREEE (reference sequence). The CDR3 is CASSLKAGQETQYF. DNA of the CDR3: TGTGCCAGCAGCTTGAAGGCAGGGCAAGAGACCCAGTACTTC.

This chain links TRBV15 with TRBJ1-2, with D possibly TRBD1 on 5 matching bases. Trimming took off 5 bases at V and 4 bases at J, with 17 bases between the two ends. CDR1 is LNHNV and CDR2 is YYDKDF in the germline V gene (reference sequence). The CDR3 extends over 15 amino acids. CDR3 sequence: CATSLQAGAPYGYTF. CDR3 DNA: TGTGCCACCAGCTTACAGGCAGGAGCTCCCTATGGCTACACCTTC.

This sequence joins TRBV11-2 and TRBJ2-7; 8 bases are a match to TRBD1. Trimming at V came to 3 bases and at J to 3 bases, leaving 7 bases not matched to a gene. The CDR3 extends over 15 amino acids. Germline CDR1 is SGHAT and CDR2 is FQNNGV. CDR3 nucleotides: TGTGCCAGCAGCTTTTCTTCGGGACAGGACTACGAGCAGTACTTC. It yields the protein CASSFSSGQDYEQYF.

This clone was seen a few times. The V gene is TRBV27, the J gene TRBJ2-7; tentative D call: TRBD2 (7 bases). Germline-derived CDR1 and CDR2 are MNHEY and SMNVEV (reference sequence). Trimming removed 0 bases at V and 0 bases at J, with 12 bases between. CDR3 size: 16 residues. The CDR3 DNA reads TGTGCCAGCAGTTTATCGCGGGGGCTCGCCTCCTACGAGCAGTACTTC. This gives the protein CASSLSRGLASYEQYF.

The chain joins TRBV2 to TRBJ2-2, with D perhaps TRBD1 (5 bases). V was cut by 8 bases and J by 2 bases, with 6 bases left in between. CDR1 and CDR2 from the germline V gene are SNHLY and FYNNEI. The CDR3 loop spans 12 amino acids. As DNA, the CDR3 is TGTGCCAGCGACAGAAACACCGGGGAGCTGTTTTTT. It translates to CASDRNTGELFF.

The CDR3 sequence: CASSLPLGQGSAGANVLTF. CDR3 nucleotide sequence: TGTGCCAGCAGCCTTCCGTTGGGGCAGGGTTCAGCTGGGGCCAACGTCCTGACTTTC. V and J are TRBV7-3 and TRBJ2-6; D is possibly TRBD1 (5 bases). The CDR3 is 19 amino acids. V shed 5 bases and J shed 2 bases, with 22 bases lying between them. CDR1 is SGHTA and CDR2 is FQGTGA in the germline V gene.

This chain connects TRBV2 to TRBJ1-4; possible D gene TRBD1, 5 bases. From germline, CDR1 is SNHLY and CDR2 FYNNEI. The CDR3 contains 12 residues. CDR3 sequence (DNA): TGTGGGAGCGGGGGGACTAATGAAAAACTGTTTTTT. Translating it yields CGSGGTNEKLFF.